Listed below are T cell receptor beta chains from one sample, sequenced in a study of sequential checkpoint blockade in melanoma. The protocol was immunoSEQ multiplex PCR, while the TCRdb copy is restricted to in-frame clones and leaves out a portion. Among 6,000 to 6,500 clones listed, 25% to 30% were seen once. Sequenced here: tumor tissue (inferred from file names), sampled from a patient given nivolumab and ipilimumab in sequence. All receptors come from a human donor with melanoma. The CDR3 runs from the conserved cysteine through the conserved F or W. Each record gives: V gene, D gene, J gene, clone size, CDR3 protein, CDR3 DNA. D genes are given only for firm matches. Rows may omit the clone size; those that give it use once, few, many or a size class.

v_call: TRBV19; d_call: -; j_call: TRBJ1-2; clone_size: -; cdr3_aa: CASSKSVGDNYGYTF; cdr3_nt: TGTGCCAGTAGTAAATCCGTGGGGGATAACTATGGCTACACCTTC
v_call: TRBV30; d_call: -; j_call: TRBJ1-4; clone_size: -; cdr3_aa: CASHRALGEKLFF; cdr3_nt: TGTGCCAGTCACCGGGCCTTGGGTGAAAAACTGTTTTTT
v_call: TRBV28; d_call: TRBD2; j_call: TRBJ2-1; clone_size: few; cdr3_aa: CASSLPSLAGDDNEQFF; cdr3_nt: TGTGCCAGCAGTCTTCCGTCACTAGCGGGAGACGACAATGAGCAGTTCTTC
v_call: TRBV6-8; d_call: TRBD1; j_call: TRBJ1-2; clone_size: medium-sized; cdr3_aa: CASSTAGGTGLDYGYTF; cdr3_nt: TGTGCCAGCAGTACAGCCGGGGGGACAGGGTTGGACTATGGCTACACCTTC
v_call: TRBV28; d_call: TRBD1; j_call: TRBJ1-5; clone_size: -; cdr3_aa: CASSFQGQGGLWGNQPQHF; cdr3_nt: TGTGCCAGCAGTTTTCAGGGACAGGGAGGCTTATGGGGCAATCAGCCCCAGCATTTT
v_call: TRBV11-3; d_call: TRBD2; j_call: TRBJ2-3; clone_size: -; cdr3_aa: CASNQRLAGGDTQYF; cdr3_nt: TGTGCCAGCAACCAGCGACTAGCGGGAGGAGATACGCAGTATTTT
v_call: TRBV28; d_call: -; j_call: TRBJ1-5; clone_size: few; cdr3_aa: CASSFGGDQPQHF; cdr3_nt: TGTGCCAGCAGTTTCGGCGGAGATCAGCCCCAGCATTTT
v_call: TRBV19; d_call: TRBD1; j_call: TRBJ2-7; clone_size: -; cdr3_aa: CASSVPGTGAIEQYF; cdr3_nt: TGTGCCAGTAGTGTCCCCGGGACAGGGGCCATCGAGCAGTACTTC
v_call: TRBV6-8; d_call: -; j_call: TRBJ2-7; clone_size: few; cdr3_aa: CASSEDYLGQYF; cdr3_nt: TGTGCCAGCAGTGAGGACTACCTCGGGCAGTACTTC
v_call: TRBV30; d_call: -; j_call: TRBJ1-1; clone_size: few; cdr3_aa: CAWSSGLRGSEAFF; cdr3_nt: TGTGCCTGGAGTAGCGGCCTTCGAGGGAGTGAAGCTTTCTTT
v_call: TRBV19; d_call: -; j_call: TRBJ2-7; clone_size: -; cdr3_aa: CASSIAVQTTYEQYF; cdr3_nt: TGTGCCAGTAGTATTGCTGTCCAGACAACCTACGAGCAGTACTTC
v_call: TRBV10-3; d_call: -; j_call: TRBJ2-5; clone_size: many; cdr3_aa: CAISERARISGNQETQYF; cdr3_nt: TGTGCCATCAGTGAGCGGGCCCGGATTTCCGGGAACCAAGAGACCCAGTACTTC
v_call: TRBV9; d_call: TRBD2; j_call: TRBJ2-6; clone_size: medium-sized; cdr3_aa: CASSTGLAGGSSGANVLTF; cdr3_nt: TGTGCCAGCAGTACCGGACTAGCGGGAGGAAGCTCTGGGGCCAACGTCCTGACTTTC
v_call: TRBV12-5; d_call: -; j_call: TRBJ2-5; clone_size: -; cdr3_aa: CASGGTHQETQYF; cdr3_nt: TGTGCCAGTGGGGGGACCCATCAAGAGACCCAGTACTTC
v_call: TRBV9; d_call: -; j_call: TRBJ2-2; clone_size: -; cdr3_aa: CASGSLTGELFF; cdr3_nt: TGTGCCAGCGGGAGTCTGACCGGGGAGCTGTTTTTT
v_call: TRBV11-3; d_call: -; j_call: TRBJ1-1; clone_size: many; cdr3_aa: CASSLPLQGTFAGYTEAFF; cdr3_nt: TGTGCCAGCAGCTTACCCCTTCAGGGCACATTTGCCGGTTACACTGAAGCTTTCTTT
v_call: TRBV12-5; d_call: -; j_call: TRBJ1-3; clone_size: few; cdr3_aa: CASTPESGVGNTIYF; cdr3_nt: TGTGCCAGCACCCCTGAGAGCGGGGTCGGAAACACCATATATTTT
v_call: TRBV28; d_call: -; j_call: TRBJ2-3; clone_size: few; cdr3_aa: CASSLFPPDRTTDTQYF; cdr3_nt: TGTGCCAGCAGTTTATTCCCCCCTGACAGAACCACAGATACGCAGTATTTT
v_call: TRBV6-8; d_call: -; j_call: TRBJ2-1; clone_size: large; cdr3_aa: CASSPTGPWNEQFF; cdr3_nt: TGTGCCAGCAGTCCAACGGGTCCTTGGAATGAGCAGTTCTTC
v_call: TRBV6-8; d_call: TRBD1; j_call: TRBJ2-7; clone_size: -; cdr3_aa: CASRPSGGEQYF; cdr3_nt: TGTGCCAGCAGACCCTCAGGGGGCGAGCAGTACTTC
v_call: TRBV11-3; d_call: -; j_call: TRBJ2-3; clone_size: medium-sized; cdr3_aa: CASRLTGTLADTQYF; cdr3_nt: TGTGCCAGCAGACTTACAGGGACACTCGCAGATACGCAGTATTTT
v_call: TRBV28; d_call: TRBD2; j_call: TRBJ2-5; clone_size: few; cdr3_aa: CASSLWTSGTGVETQYF; cdr3_nt: TGTGCCAGCAGTTTATGGACTAGCGGCACGGGAGTAGAGACCCAGTACTTC
v_call: TRBV18; d_call: -; j_call: TRBJ2-7; clone_size: -; cdr3_aa: CASSSPEGPVSYEQYF; cdr3_nt: TGTGCCAGCTCATCCCCAGAGGGCCCCGTCTCCTACGAGCAGTACTTC
v_call: TRBV28; d_call: -; j_call: TRBJ2-3; clone_size: medium-sized; cdr3_aa: CASSFQGVTDTQYF; cdr3_nt: TGTGCCAGCAGTTTCCAGGGTGTCACAGATACGCAGTATTTT
v_call: TRBV11-3; d_call: TRBD1; j_call: TRBJ2-1; clone_size: few; cdr3_aa: CASSLETGNDEQFF; cdr3_nt: TGTGCCAGCAGCTTAGAGACAGGGAACGATGAGCAGTTCTTC
v_call: TRBV28; d_call: -; j_call: TRBJ2-5; clone_size: few; cdr3_aa: CASSLASESQETQYF; cdr3_nt: TGTGCCAGCAGTTTGGCTTCAGAGTCCCAAGAGACCCAGTACTTC
v_call: TRBV6-1; d_call: -; j_call: TRBJ1-1; clone_size: few; cdr3_aa: CASSEEGGLDTEAFF; cdr3_nt: TGTGCCAGCAGTGAAGAGGGCGGCTTGGACACTGAAGCTTTCTTT
v_call: TRBV18; d_call: -; j_call: TRBJ1-3; clone_size: -; cdr3_aa: CASSSSAGSGNTIYF; cdr3_nt: TGTGCCAGCTCGTCGTCCGCAGGATCTGGAAACACCATATATTTT
v_call: TRBV18; d_call: -; j_call: TRBJ2-5; clone_size: -; cdr3_aa: CASSPLTVRQETQYF; cdr3_nt: TGTGCCAGCTCACCACTCACAGTTCGCCAAGAGACCCAGTACTTC
v_call: TRBV19; d_call: TRBD1; j_call: TRBJ1-5; clone_size: once; cdr3_aa: CASSIWTGGYQPQHF; cdr3_nt: TGTGCCAGTAGTATATGGACAGGGGGCTATCAGCCCCAGCATTTT
v_call: TRBV15; d_call: -; j_call: TRBJ1-4; clone_size: -; cdr3_aa: CATSSDGVNEKLFF; cdr3_nt: TGTGCCACCAGCAGTGACGGCGTTAATGAAAAACTGTTTTTT
v_call: TRBV28; d_call: TRBD1; j_call: TRBJ2-7; clone_size: medium-sized; cdr3_aa: CASSSGTGYEQYF; cdr3_nt: TGTGCCAGCAGTTCCGGGACAGGCTACGAGCAGTACTTC
v_call: TRBV29-1; d_call: TRBD1; j_call: TRBJ1-2; clone_size: -; cdr3_aa: CSVSQGALGGYTF; cdr3_nt: TGCAGCGTTTCACAGGGGGCTTTAGGTGGCTACACCTTC
v_call: TRBV11-3; d_call: -; j_call: TRBJ2-7; clone_size: medium-sized; cdr3_aa: CASSWGDSVTYEQYF; cdr3_nt: TGTGCCAGCAGCTGGGGGGACAGCGTGACCTACGAGCAGTACTTC
v_call: TRBV9; d_call: -; j_call: TRBJ2-2; clone_size: -; cdr3_aa: CASSVGRLPNTGELFF; cdr3_nt: TGTGCCAGCAGCGTAGGGAGGCTCCCGAACACCGGGGAGCTGTTTTTT
v_call: TRBV10-3; d_call: -; j_call: TRBJ1-1; clone_size: medium-sized; cdr3_aa: CAISEGKWSTEAFF; cdr3_nt: TGTGCCATCAGTGAGGGGAAATGGAGCACTGAAGCTTTCTTT
v_call: TRBV6-8; d_call: -; j_call: TRBJ1-5; clone_size: few; cdr3_aa: CASSYKENQPQHF; cdr3_nt: TGTGCCAGCAGTTACAAGGAAAATCAGCCCCAGCATTTT
v_call: TRBV28; d_call: -; j_call: TRBJ2-7; clone_size: -; cdr3_aa: CASSLEVGGYEQYF; cdr3_nt: TGTGCCAGCAGTTTGGAGGTCGGGGGCTACGAGCAGTACTTC
v_call: TRBV7-5; d_call: -; j_call: TRBJ1-4; clone_size: many; cdr3_aa: CASSLSSTTNEKLFF; cdr3_nt: TGTGCCAGCAGCTTATCGAGTACAACTAATGAAAAACTGTTTTTT
v_call: TRBV19; d_call: -; j_call: TRBJ1-2; clone_size: -; cdr3_aa: CASTTSAGDNYGYTF; cdr3_nt: TGTGCCAGTACCACCTCGGCAGGGGATAACTATGGCTACACCTTC
v_call: TRBV9; d_call: -; j_call: TRBJ2-1; clone_size: -; cdr3_aa: CASRAGTGYNEQFF; cdr3_nt: TGTGCCAGCAGGGCCGGGACGGGCTACAATGAGCAGTTCTTC
v_call: TRBV6-8; d_call: -; j_call: TRBJ2-3; clone_size: few; cdr3_aa: CASSWDQGRDTQYF; cdr3_nt: TGTGCCAGCAGTTGGGATCAAGGTCGGGATACGCAGTATTTT
v_call: TRBV5-1; d_call: TRBD1; j_call: TRBJ1-4; clone_size: -; cdr3_aa: CASSSGTGGTNEKLFF; cdr3_nt: TGCGCCAGCAGCTCGGGGACAGGGGGTACTAATGAAAAACTGTTTTTT
v_call: TRBV5-1; d_call: TRBD1; j_call: TRBJ2-2; clone_size: -; cdr3_aa: CASSEGQRFTGELFF; cdr3_nt: TGCGCCAGCAGTGAGGGACAGAGATTCACCGGGGAGCTGTTTTTT
v_call: TRBV11-3; d_call: -; j_call: TRBJ2-6; clone_size: many; cdr3_aa: CASSSQRGANVLTF; cdr3_nt: TGTGCCAGCAGCTCTCAACGCGGGGCCAACGTCCTGACTTTC
v_call: TRBV11-3; d_call: TRBD2; j_call: TRBJ2-5; clone_size: many; cdr3_aa: CASSRTSGRAETQYF; cdr3_nt: TGTGCCAGCAGCAGGACTAGCGGGAGGGCAGAGACCCAGTACTTC
v_call: TRBV9; d_call: TRBD2; j_call: TRBJ2-3; clone_size: few; cdr3_aa: CASSVAGGGTDTQYF; cdr3_nt: TGTGCCAGCAGCGTAGCGGGGGGAGGGACAGATACGCAGTATTTT
v_call: TRBV9; d_call: TRBD2; j_call: TRBJ2-3; clone_size: -; cdr3_aa: CASSGASGSTDTQYF; cdr3_nt: TGTGCCAGCAGTGGAGCTAGCGGATCCACAGATACGCAGTATTTT
v_call: TRBV30; d_call: -; j_call: TRBJ1-3; clone_size: few; cdr3_aa: CAWSAIQGGNTIYF; cdr3_nt: TGTGCCTGGAGTGCTATACAGGGAGGAAACACCATATATTTT
v_call: TRBV9; d_call: -; j_call: TRBJ1-4; clone_size: -; cdr3_aa: CASSVAQGFEKLFF; cdr3_nt: TGTGCCAGCAGCGTAGCACAGGGTTTCGAAAAACTGTTTTTT
v_call: TRBV18; d_call: TRBD2; j_call: TRBJ2-1; clone_size: -; cdr3_aa: CASSPQAGGPVNEQFF; cdr3_nt: TGTGCCAGCTCACCACAAGCGGGAGGGCCTGTAAATGAGCAGTTCTTC